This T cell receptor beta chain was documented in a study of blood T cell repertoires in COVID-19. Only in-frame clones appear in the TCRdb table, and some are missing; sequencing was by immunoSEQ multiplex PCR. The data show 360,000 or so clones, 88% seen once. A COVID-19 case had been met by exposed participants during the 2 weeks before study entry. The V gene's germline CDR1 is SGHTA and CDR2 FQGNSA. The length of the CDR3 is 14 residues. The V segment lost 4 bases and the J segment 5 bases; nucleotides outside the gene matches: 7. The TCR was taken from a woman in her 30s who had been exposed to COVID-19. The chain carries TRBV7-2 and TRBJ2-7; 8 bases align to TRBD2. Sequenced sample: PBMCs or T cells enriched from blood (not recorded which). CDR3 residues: CASSSPGLVHEQYF. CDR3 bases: TGTGCCAGCAGCTCTCCGGGACTAGTCCACGAGCAGTACTTC.